The 26 T cell receptor beta chains below come from one sample, sequenced in a study of T cell repertoires in cytomegalovirus infection. TCRdb reprocessed the reads with MiXCR, giving one entry per CDR3 protein. The sample holds 400,000 or so distinct CDR3 sequences; around a sixth are singletons and the top ten take roughly 9%. The material sequenced was PBMCs. All receptors derive from a human donor in good health (CMV status not recorded). Some clones in this sample may be carry-over from other donors' samples.

This clonotype has ten or more counts. The chain is built from TRBV7-2 and TRBJ2-3; 8 bases align to TRBD2. Trimming at V came to 5 bases and at J to 3 bases, leaving 7 bases not matched to a gene. The CDR3 contains 15 residues. Germline CDR1 reads SGHTA; CDR2 reads FQGNSA. The CDR3 spells CASSKRGGPTDTQYF. The DNA of the CDR3 is TGTGCCAGCAGCAAACGGGGGGGGCCGACAGATACGCAGTATTTT.

This clonotype was counted at least ten times. The chain combines TRBV12-3 or TRBV12-4 with TRBJ2-2; D may be TRBD2 (5 bases). V was pared by 6 bases and J by 7 bases, with 15 bases between. The CDR3 is 14 amino acids. CDR3 nucleotides: TGTGCCAGCAGGGCCCCCGGGAAGGTCGGGGAGCTGTTTTTT. Its protein product is CASRAPGKVGELFF.

The V gene is TRBV28, the J gene TRBJ2-7; 7 bases line up with TRBD2. V lost 1 base to trimming and J lost 5 bases; unmatched junction nucleotides: 8. The CDR3 has 15 residues. In germline, CDR1 is MDHEN, CDR2 SYDVKM. The CDR3 DNA follows: TGTGCCAGCAGTTTATCGCTCGCGGGAGTCGACGAGCAGTACTTC. As protein: CASSLSLAGVDEQYF.

V usage is TRBV19 and J usage is TRBJ1-5; D might be TRBD1 (5 bases). Germline lookup yields CDR1 LNHDA and CDR2 SQIVND (reference sequence). The CDR3 sequence is 15 residues long. V was pared by 5 bases and J by 1 base, with 12 bases between. CDR3 protein: CASSVGPESNQPQHF. DNA for the CDR3: TGTGCCAGTAGTGTGGGGCCAGAGAGCAATCAGCCCCAGCATTTT.

The chain combines TRBV6-5 with TRBJ2-7; 12 nucleotides agree with TRBD2. Trimming took 6 bases from V and 6 from J; bases not matched to a gene: 9. Per germline, CDR1 MNHEY and CDR2 SVGAGI. The CDR3 sequence is 15 residues long. In DNA, the CDR3 is TGTGCCAGCAGCCCACGACTAGCGGGAGAAGTCGAGCAGTACTTC. Translation gives CASSPRLAGEVEQYF.

The chain carries TRBV12-3 or TRBV12-4 and TRBJ1-5, with 7 bases lining up with TRBD1. The J segment lost 6 bases and the V segment lost 5 bases, leaving 7 bases of the junction unmatched. The CDR3 is made up of 14 amino acids. This CDR3 reads CASSETGTSQPQHF. As DNA, the CDR3 is TGTGCCAGCAGTGAGACAGGGACGTCTCAGCCCCAGCATTTT.

In its sample, this clonotype was seen a few times. The chain employs TRBV3-1 and TRBJ2-1, with 9 nucleotides matching TRBD1. This CDR3 comprises 16 residues. The germline V gene encodes CDR1 LGHDT and CDR2 YNNKEL (reference sequence). V gave up 1 base and J gave up 5 bases; unmatched junction bases: 6. The CDR3 DNA reads as TGTGCCAGCAGCCAAGGGGAGGACAGGGGTGACAATGAGCAGTTCTTC. Encoded protein: CASSQGEDRGDNEQFF.

This sequence joins TRBV7-2 and TRBJ2-2; perhaps TRBD2 as D (6 bases). The ends were cut back, 5 bases at V and 4 bases at J, with 17 bases in the middle. The CDR3 is made up of 16 amino acids. Germline lookup yields CDR1 SGHTA and CDR2 FQGNSA. This CDR3 reads CASSTWTTGRTGELFF. The CDR3 region has the DNA TGTGCCAGCAGCACCTGGACTACAGGTCGCACCGGGGAGCTGTTTTTT.

This clonotype was detected only a few times. The V and J genes are TRBV29-1 and TRBJ2-1; no firm D call. This CDR3 is built from 13 residues. Germline V lookup: CDR1 SQVTM, CDR2 ANQGSEA. Trimming cost V 2 bases and J 1 base, with 6 bases left between them. CDR3 coding DNA: TGCAGCGTTGAAATTGGGTCCTACAATGAGCAGTTCTTC. It codes for CSVEIGSYNEQFF.

Only a few counts were recorded for this clonotype. This chain joins TRBV10-2 and TRBJ1-2; TRBD1 agrees at 9 bases. The germline gives CDR1 WSHSY, CDR2 SAAADI. V lost 3 bases to trimming and J lost 0 bases; unmatched junction nucleotides: 5. This CDR3 comprises 16 residues. DNA for the CDR3: TGCGCCAGCAGTGATGGGACAGGGAGAACTAACTATGGCTACACCTTC. Residues: CASSDGTGRTNYGYTF.

In its sample, this clonotype was seen many times. J is TRBJ1-1 and V is TRBV6-1; tentative D call: TRBD1 (5 bases). V dropped 6 bases and J dropped 0 bases, with 11 bases sitting between them. In germline, CDR1 is MNHNS, CDR2 SASEGT. The CDR3 totals 14 residues. The CDR3 loop reads CASRRQRMNTEAFF. As DNA, the CDR3 is TGTGCCAGCAGGAGACAGAGAATGAACACTGAAGCTTTCTTT.

The V call is TRBV2, the J call TRBJ2-1; 12 nucleotides line up with TRBD2. This CDR3 region has 16 residues. Germline-derived CDR1 and CDR2 are SNHLY and FYNNEI. Unmatched junction bases numbered 7, after V lost 6 bases and J lost 4 bases. The CDR3 reads CASRPSGRGLYNEQFF. The CDR3 DNA reads TGTGCCAGCAGACCTAGCGGGAGGGGATTATACAATGAGCAGTTCTTC.

This clonotype has ten or more counts. J is TRBJ2-2 and V is TRBV7-2, with 7 bases lining up with TRBD2. The CDR3 is 19 amino acids. The V and J ends lost 7 bases and 1 base, in that order; junction bases with no gene match: 18. Per the germline V gene, CDR1 is SGHTA and CDR2 is FQGNSA. CDR3 sequence reads: CASTFFQREVGGNTGELFF. As DNA, the CDR3 is TGTGCCAGCACCTTTTTTCAGCGGGAAGTCGGAGGGAACACCGGGGAGCTGTTTTTT.

This clonotype was seen repeatedly, ten times or more. The chain couples TRBV7-2 to TRBJ2-7; unclear D gene. With 5 bases removed from V and 3 bases from J, the gap between germline ends came to 14 bases. The CDR3 runs to 14 residues. Germline V gene data show CDR1 as SGHTA and CDR2 as FQGNSA. The CDR3 nucleotides read TGTGCCAGCAGCCCGCGGTATGGGAACTACGAGCAGTACTTC. Its protein product is CASSPRYGNYEQYF.

This clonotype was counted at least ten times. The chain combines TRBV6-1 with TRBJ2-3, with 7 bases that match TRBD2. Unmatched junction bases numbered 15, after V lost 10 bases and J lost 5 bases. Germline V CDR1 and CDR2: MNHNS, SASEGT. The CDR3 has 15 residues. CDR3 coding DNA: TGTGCCACCGCCCGGGTGGGAGGGCCCGGAGATACGCAGTATTTT. As protein: CATARVGGPGDTQYF.

As concerns this clonotype: A read error may explain this, as a much larger clone is one base away. This rearrangement joins TRBV25-1 to TRBJ1-2; D perhaps matches TRBD1 (6 bases). This CDR3 contains 14 residues. Germline lookup yields CDR1 MGHDK and CDR2 SYGVNS. V dropped 6 bases and J dropped 8 bases, with 19 bases sitting between them. In DNA, the CDR3 is TGTGCCAGCAGACCAGCGGGGGGGGGGCGGGGCTACACCTTC. Amino acid sequence: CASRPAGGGRGYTF.

The chain couples TRBV19 to TRBJ2-3, with 8 bases fitting TRBD1. Germline CDR1 LNHDA, CDR2 SQIVND (reference sequence). This CDR3 region has 15 residues. The junction had 6 bases not matched to a gene; V was cut back by 3 bases and J by 4 bases. The CDR3 loop is CASSIRQGIADTQYF. As DNA, the CDR3 is TGTGCCAGTAGTATCCGACAGGGGATTGCAGATACGCAGTATTTT.

This clonotype was recorded a few times. This chain joins TRBV7-9 and TRBJ1-2; D unclear. CDR1 and CDR2 from the germline V gene are SEHNR and FQNEAQ (reference sequence). Deletions cut 5 bases from V and 2 bases from J, with 12 bases between. The CDR3 is 14 amino acids. As DNA, the CDR3 is TGTGCCAGCAGCGATGGGAACTTCAACTATGGCTACACCTTC. The encoded protein is CASSDGNFNYGYTF.

This clonotype was seen a handful of times. The chain is built from TRBV6-6 and TRBJ2-7; weak D call: TRBD2 (5 bases). This CDR3 contains 14 residues. Germline V gene sequence: CDR1 MNHNY, CDR2 SVGAGI (reference sequence). Trimming took off 2 bases at V and 3 bases at J, with 11 bases between the two ends. The CDR3 region is CASSYGRISYEQYF. The CDR3 nucleotides read TGTGCCAGCAGTTACGGGAGAATAAGCTACGAGCAGTACTTC.

This clonotype showed up just a few times. CDR3 sequence (DNA): TGTGCCAGCAGGTTGGGGGGGAACGAAAAACTGTTTTTT. Translated, it gives CASRLGGNEKLFF. The chain is built from TRBV7-9 and TRBJ1-4; maybe TRBD1 (5 bases). The germline V gene has CDR1 SEHNR and CDR2 FQNEAQ (reference sequence). There are 13 residues in the CDR3. Trimming took off 6 bases at V and 8 bases at J, with 13 bases between the two ends. Filled out from reference TRBV7-9 and TRBJ1-4, the complete variable domain reads DTGVSQNPRHKITKRGQNVTFRCDPISEHNRLYWYRQTLGQGPEFLTYFQNEAQLEKSRLLSDRFSAERPKGSFSTLEIQRTEQGDSAMYLCASRLGGNEKLFFGSGTQLSVL.

This clonotype was seen ten or more times. The genes are TRBV7-6 and TRBJ2-1, with 10 nucleotides matching TRBD2. The CDR3 has 16 residues. Germline CDR1 is SGHVS and CDR2 is FNYEAQ. V dropped 3 bases and J dropped 6; count of bases not matched to a gene: 8. The CDR3 protein is CASSLRLAGPANEQFF. The CDR3 DNA sequence: TGTGCCAGCAGCTTGAGACTAGCGGGCCCTGCCAATGAGCAGTTCTTC.

The chain has TRBV6-2 or TRBV6-3 and TRBJ1-1; TRBD1 is a possible D gene (6 bases). There are 13 residues in the CDR3. V dropped 6 bases and J dropped 0 bases, with 8 bases sitting between them. Germline lookup yields CDR1 MNHEY and CDR2 SVGEGT. CDR3 protein: CASRDRLNTEAFF. The CDR3 nucleotides read TGTGCCAGCAGGGACAGACTGAACACTGAAGCTTTCTTT.

There are a few counts of this clonotype. V usage is TRBV24-1 and J usage is TRBJ2-3; the match to TRBD1 covers 7 bases. Losses at the gene ends were 3 bases for V and 1 base for J; bases not matched to a gene: 6. The CDR3 is 16 residues long. Germline values: CDR1 KGHDR, CDR2 SFDVKD. CDR3 DNA: TGTGCCACCAGTGATCAAGGGGGCGAGGGCACAGATACGCAGTATTTT. It yields the protein CATSDQGGEGTDTQYF.

This clonotype was counted only a few times. V and J are TRBV2 and TRBJ2-3, with 10 bases aligning to TRBD2. The CDR3 is 18 amino acids. The germline V gene encodes CDR1 SNHLY and CDR2 FYNNEI. V gave up 6 bases and J gave up 0 bases; unmatched junction bases: 12. The CDR3 sequence is CASRVRTSGPSSTDTQYF. The CDR3 nucleotides are TGTGCCAGCAGAGTGAGGACTAGCGGACCCTCTAGCACAGATACGCAGTATTTT.

V is TRBV2 and J is TRBJ1-4; maybe TRBD1 (6 bases). Germline-derived CDR1 and CDR2 are SNHLY and FYNNEI. V lost 4 bases and J lost 4, with 13 bases in between. The CDR3 is 15 amino acids. CDR3 sequence: CASSADRPNNEKLFF. CDR3 sequence (DNA): TGTGCCAGCAGTGCCGACAGGCCCAATAATGAAAAACTGTTTTTT.

The genes are TRBV6-1 and TRBJ2-2; 9 bases fit TRBD1. Per germline, CDR1 MNHNS and CDR2 SASEGT. After removal of 5 bases from V and 6 bases from J, the junction contained 10 bases not matched to a gene. The CDR3 spans 16 residues. The CDR3 DNA sequence: TGTGCCAGCAGTACCGATCGGGACAGGGATGCCGGGGAGCTGTTTTTT. Translated: CASSTDRDRDAGELFF.